One and the same sample provided the 18 T cell receptor beta chains below, sequenced in a study of tumor-infiltrating lymphocytes in primary liver carcinoma. For each extraction, RNA and DNA were obtained together from approximately 20-30 mg of unsorted bulk tissue. Total RNA (around 500 ng) served as template for TCR beta cDNA synthesis primed by a constant-region primer. Amplification in three nested multiplex PCR rounds with slightly modified ARM-PCR gave rise to TCR beta libraries. TRBV1-TRBV30 forward primers paired with a C-beta reverse primer were used in the first two PCR rounds, which ran approximately 10 cycles each. TCRdb passed the multiplex PCR reads through MiXCR, listing each CDR3 protein once. The repertoire consists of around 70,000 distinct CDR3 sequences, with 60% to 80% occurring once and the leading ten covering about 27%. Sequenced sample: liver tumor tissue from sampling region 4. Subset defined: tumor region T4, right-lateral pole. The receptors originated from a man aged 40-50 years with primary liver carcinoma and hepatitis B virus infection.

This clonotype appeared a few times. Relative to the germline gene, one junction end is altered; a read error may explain this. The chain has TRBV6-6 and TRBJ1-2, with 7 positions matching TRBD1. The length of the CDR3 is 14 residues. Germline values: CDR1 MNHNY, CDR2 SVGAGI (reference sequence). The CDR3 sequence: CAGSYELQGNGYAF. The CDR3 nucleotides are TGTGCCGGCAGTTACGAATTACAGGGGAATGGCTACGCCTTC.

V is TRBV29-1 and J is TRBJ2-3, with 11 positions matching TRBD2. The CDR3 totals 15 residues. Per germline, CDR1 SQVTM and CDR2 ANQGSEA. Losses at the gene ends were 4 bases for V and 5 bases for J; bases not matched to a gene: 8. CDR3 in DNA: TGCAGCGTTGGAGACCCTGGACTAGCGGGAGATACGCAGTATTTT. This gives the protein CSVGDPGLAGDTQYF.

The rearrangement joins TRBV11-2 to TRBJ2-7; 15 bases are shared with TRBD2. The germline CDR1 and CDR2 sequences are SGHAT and FQNNGV. Unmatched junction bases numbered 16, after V lost 9 bases and J lost 4 bases. The CDR3 sequence is 18 residues long. CDR3 nucleotides: TGTGCCAGTATCTTATCCGTTGGACTAGCGGGAGGGTGGTACGAGCAGTACTTC. This gives the protein CASILSVGLAGGWYEQYF.

The table lists this clonotype with many counts. The chain couples TRBV30 to TRBJ1-5, with 8 positions matching TRBD1. The CDR3 consists of 15 residues. CDR1 GTSNPN and CDR2 SVGIG come from the germline V gene (reference sequence). Losses at the gene ends were 2 bases for V and 2 bases for J; bases not matched to a gene: 5. CDR3 amino acids: CAWSTDRGGNQPQHF. The CDR3 nucleotides are TGTGCCTGGAGTACTGACAGGGGAGGCAATCAGCCCCAGCATTTT.

This clonotype was observed a single time. Germline is not matched at one junction end, which may reflect a read error. The chain employs TRBV6-5 and TRBJ2-7; D remains ambiguous. The CDR3 sequence is 16 residues long. The V gene's germline CDR1 is MNHEY and CDR2 SVGAGI. CDR3 loop: CASSYRPPGFSCEQYF. The CDR3 nucleotides are TGTGCCAGCAGTTACAGGCCACCCGGGTTCTCCTGCGAGCAGTACTTC.

Of note for this clonotype: The junction shows a germline mismatch at one end, possibly a read error. J is TRBJ2-1 and V is TRBV6-1, with 8 bases aligning to TRBD2. The CDR3 runs to 16 residues. Germline CDR1 reads MNHNS; CDR2 reads SASEGT. The CDR3 loop reads CASSALSAGGGDERFF. The CDR3 coding sequence is TGTGCCAGCAGTGCCCTCTCCGCCGGGGGGGGCGATGAGCGGTTCTTC.

A remark on this clonotype: This sequence may be a read error, since a much larger clone differs from it by one base. The chain employs TRBV30 and TRBJ1-5, with TRBD1 matching over 8 bases. The better agreement between TRBJ2-3 and the DNA end casts doubt on the J call. Per the germline V gene, CDR1 is GTSNPN and CDR2 is SVGIG (reference sequence). The CDR3 totals 14 residues. CDR3 residues: CAWSSETGDQPQYF. For the CDR3, the DNA is TGTGCCTGGTCTTCAGAGACAGGGGACCAGCCCCAGTATTTT.

A note on this clonotype: The junction departs from germline at one end; a sequencing error may be responsible. The chain links TRBV11-2 to TRBJ2-5, with D uncertain. The CDR3 totals 17 residues. Germline V gives CDR1 SGHAT, CDR2 FQNNGV. CDR3 bases: TGTGCTAGCAGCTTAAGGGCCTTGTCCGGGTTTCAAAAGACCCAGTACTTC. Its translation: CASSLRALSGFQKTQYF.

V usage is TRBV6-6 and J usage is TRBJ1-2, with TRBD1 matching 7 bases. CDR1 and CDR2 from the germline V gene are MNHNY and SVGAGI (reference sequence). The junction had 13 bases not matched to a gene; V was cut back by 2 bases and J by 13 bases. This CDR3 comprises 14 residues. The CDR3 spells CASSYELQGNDCTF. CDR3 sequence (DNA): TGTGCCAGCAGTTACGAATTACAGGGGAATGACTGCACCTTC.

V usage is TRBV5-5 and J usage is TRBJ2-3, with TRBD1 identical over 7 bases. Looked up from germline, CDR1 is SGHKS and CDR2 is YYEKEE (reference sequence). CDR3 length: 14 amino acids. Trimming cost V 4 bases and J 6 bases; bases outside gene matches: 8. CDR3 amino acids: CASSMYDREDTQYF. CDR3 nucleotides: TGTGCCAGCAGCATGTATGACAGGGAGGATACGCAGTATTTT.

A note on this clonotype: Mismatch with germline at one junction end may stem from a read error. The CDR3 bases are TGTGTCAGCAGTTACTCGGGGCTAGCGGGAGGGCTCTACAAGCAGTGCTTC. Amino acid sequence: CVSSYSGLAGGLYKQCF. The V call is TRBV6-5, the J call TRBJ2-7; 12 nucleotides line up with TRBD2. CDR1 and CDR2 from the germline V gene are MNHEY and SVGAGI. CDR3 length: 17 residues.

The chain uses TRBV12-3 or TRBV12-4 and TRBJ2-1; 8 positions match TRBD2. V dropped 9 bases and J dropped 6; count of bases not matched to a gene: 16. The CDR3 sequence is 16 residues long. DNA of the CDR3: TGTGCCAGTAGTCCGACGGGAGGGGATGCCTGCAATGAGCAGTTCTTC. Its protein is CASSPTGGDACNEQFF.

In regard to this clonotype: One junction end disagrees with the germline gene, perhaps due to a read error. V gene TRBV4-1 combines with J gene TRBJ2-5; 8 bases line up with TRBD2. The CDR3 consists of 16 residues. CDR1 is MGHRA and CDR2 is YSYEKL in the germline V gene. The CDR3, as DNA: TGTGCCAGCAGCCCAGTTATAAGCGGGAGTAGAGAGACCCAGTACTTC. It codes for CASSPVISGSRETQYF.

A note on this clonotype: The junction shows a germline mismatch at one end, possibly a read error. V gene TRBV5-4 combines with J gene TRBJ2-3, with TRBD1 matching over 12 bases. CDR1 is SGHNT and CDR2 is YYREEE in the germline V gene (reference sequence). The CDR3 runs to 15 residues. This CDR3 is CVSSLGQGAVDTQYF. The CDR3 DNA reads TGTGTCAGCAGCCTGGGACAGGGGGCAGTAGATACGCAGTATTTT.

This clonotype was counted only a few times. The gene calls are TRBV24-1 and TRBJ2-4; 7 bases match TRBD2. V gave up 2 bases and J gave up 3 bases; unmatched junction bases: 3. Germline values: CDR1 KGHDR, CDR2 SFDVKD. The CDR3 length is 15 residues. The CDR3 DNA is TGTGCCACCAGTGATTCCCGGGGGGACAAAAACATTCAGTACTTC. Translated: CATSDSRGDKNIQYF.

This sequence joins TRBV6-2 or TRBV6-3 and TRBJ2-3, with D perhaps assigned TRBD1 or TRBD2 (5 bases each). CDR1 is MNHEY, CDR2 SVGEGT, per germline. The germline V and J ends were trimmed by 7 bases and 8 bases, with 28 bases remaining between them. CDR3 length: 17 residues. Written as DNA, the CDR3 is TGTGCCAGCAACACGAGGGATTCCCGGGACGGCAAAGTTACGCAGTATTTT. It specifies CASNTRDSRDGKVTQYF.

This clonotype was detected only once. One base away lies a much larger clone, so this may be a sequencing read error. The chain joins TRBV5-4 to TRBJ2-7, with TRBD1 as a possible D gene (6 bases). Trimming left V 4 bases short and J 5 bases short, with 22 bases between. Germline CDR1 and CDR2: SGHNT and YYREEE (reference sequence). The CDR3 is 16 amino acids. This CDR3 is CASSLTTGIREDEQYF. Written as DNA, the CDR3 is TGTGCCAGCAGCCTAACCACAGGGATCCGTGAAGACGAGCAGTACTTC.

The chain links TRBV6-1 to TRBJ2-1; 7 bases map to TRBD1. This CDR3 region has 14 residues. Germline values: CDR1 MNHNS, CDR2 SASEGT. V trimming: 9 bases; J trimming: 7 bases; junction bases outside the gene matches: 12. This CDR3 reads CARSNDRVLNEQFF. The CDR3 coding sequence is TGTGCCAGAAGTAATGACAGGGTTCTAAATGAGCAGTTCTTC.